These 21 T cell receptor beta chains were all obtained from the same sample, sequenced in a study of blood T cells in healthy people across ages. Primed by a sample-barcoded 5' primer and a J-beta primer mix, a second PCR proceeded for 7 to 11 cycles. TCRdb itself ran the 5' RACE reads through MiXCR, one entry per CDR3 protein. The profile covers about 1 million distinct CDR3 sequences, with approximately 25% appearing a single time and 0.65% to 0.95% taken by the ten largest. This sample also belongs to another study, concerning T cells of mothers and their children.

Sample: blood. The receptors come from a girl aged 2 to 9 in good health.

The sample holds a few counts of this clonotype. This chain links TRBV6-1 with TRBJ2-7; TRBD1 matches 7 bases. The CDR3 contains 16 residues. Germline V gene data show CDR1 as MNHNS and CDR2 as SASEGT. V dropped 10 bases and J dropped 3; count of bases not matched to a gene: 18. CDR3 sequence reads: CATHFDRALPYYEQYF. The CDR3 bases are TGTGCCACCCACTTCGACAGGGCCCTACCATACTACGAGCAGTACTTC.

The V and J genes are TRBV4-1 and TRBJ1-5; D unresolved. The CDR3 has 15 residues. Trimming shortened V by 0 bases and J by 8 bases, and 14 bases separated the two germline ends. Germline V gene lookup returns CDR1 MGHRA and CDR2 YSYEKL. The CDR3 protein is CASSQEGLLREPQHF. In DNA, the CDR3 is TGCGCCAGCAGCCAAGAGGGCCTCCTTCGGGAGCCCCAGCATTTT.

This clonotype came up a few times. This chain connects TRBV15 to TRBJ2-6, with D hard to call. This CDR3 region has 14 residues. Trimming took off 8 bases at V and 1 base at J, with 9 bases between the two ends. From germline, CDR1 is LNHNV and CDR2 YYDKDF (reference sequence). The CDR3: CATWLGSGANVLTF. The CDR3 DNA is TGTGCCACCTGGTTGGGGTCTGGGGCCAACGTCCTGACTTTC.

The chain uses TRBV7-2 and TRBJ2-5, with 9 bases fitting TRBD1. The CDR3 contains 13 residues. V gave up 8 bases and J gave up 5 bases; unmatched junction bases: 6. CDR1 and CDR2 from the germline V gene are SGHTA and FQGNSA. In DNA form, the CDR3 reads TGTGCCAGCGGACAGGGGATGGGGGAGACCCAGTACTTC. It specifies CASGQGMGETQYF.

This clonotype appeared many times. The chain couples TRBV20-1 to TRBJ2-3, with 10 positions matching TRBD2. There are 16 residues in the CDR3. Germline V gene sequence: CDR1 DFQATT, CDR2 SNEGSKA (reference sequence). J gave up 2 bases and V 4 bases, and 9 bases lay outside the gene matches. The CDR3 coding sequence is TGCAGTGCTACCGGACTAGCGGATCTCACCACAGATACGCAGTATTTT. The encoded protein is CSATGLADLTTDTQYF.

This clonotype was seen ten or more times. V is TRBV4-2 and J is TRBJ2-1; D possibly corresponds to TRBD2 (6 bases). Trimming removed 1 base at V and 3 bases at J, with 13 bases between. There are 16 residues in the CDR3. Germline lookup yields CDR1 LGHNA and CDR2 YNFKEQ. The CDR3 nucleotides read TGTGCCAGCAGCCAAGGTTCCCCGGGGGACTACAATGAGCAGTTCTTC. This sequence encodes CASSQGSPGDYNEQFF.

The sample holds a few counts of this clonotype. V gene TRBV7-9 combines with J gene TRBJ1-1, with D possibly being TRBD1 (5 bases). CDR1 SEHNR and CDR2 FQNEAQ come from the germline V gene (reference sequence). The CDR3 length is 13 residues. Trimming cost V 6 bases and J 2 bases, with 10 bases left between them. DNA for the CDR3: TGTGCCAGCAGGAGGACACCCAACACTGAAGCTTTCTTT. Translating it yields CASRRTPNTEAFF.

This clonotype was seen a handful of times. The chain joins TRBV27 to TRBJ1-3; no firm D call. The CDR3 runs to 16 residues. Germline CDR1 reads MNHEY; CDR2 reads SMNVEV (reference sequence). Trimming removed 2 bases from V and 0 bases from J, with 11 bases in between. As DNA, the CDR3 is TGTGCCAGCAGTTTACCTGCCAGACCCTCTGGAAACACCATATATTTT. It codes for CASSLPARPSGNTIYF.

This chain uses TRBV20-1 with TRBJ2-7, with 14 positions matching TRBD2. The V segment lost 1 base and the J segment 4 bases; nucleotides outside the gene matches: 9. This CDR3 is built from 17 residues. Germline assignment: CDR1 DFQATT and CDR2 SNEGSKA (reference sequence). The CDR3 protein is CSARGTTGTSGRYEQYF. The CDR3 nucleotides read TGCAGTGCTAGAGGCACAACCGGGACTAGCGGGAGATACGAGCAGTACTTC.

The chain uses TRBV7-2 and TRBJ2-5, with 8 bases aligning to TRBD1. Gene TRBJ2-1 matches the end of the DNA better, so the J call may be wrong. The CDR3 has 16 amino acids. Germline-derived CDR1 and CDR2 are SGHTA and FQGNSA. The CDR3 sequence: CASSSRDRGGFNEQFF. CDR3 DNA: TGTGCCAGCAGCTCCCGCGACAGGGGAGGTTTCAATGAGCAGTTCTTC.

This clonotype was seen more than once but under ten times. V usage is TRBV11-2 and J usage is TRBJ2-7; D is perhaps TRBD2 (6 bases). CDR1 is SGHAT and CDR2 is FQNNGV in the germline V gene. This CDR3 spans 16 amino acids. Trimming took off 8 bases at V and 7 bases at J, with 27 bases between the two ends. In nucleotides, the CDR3 is TGTGCCAGCGGCTCGTACCCACACGGAGGGCCTGATGAGCAGTACTTC. Its protein is CASGSYPHGGPDEQYF.

Points on this clonotype: At one boundary the junction diverges from the germline segment, which might be a read error. CDR3 loop: CAGSSPPAREAFF. CDR3 in DNA: TGTGCCGGCAGTTCCCCCCCGGCTAGGGAAGCTTTCTTT. V and J are TRBV6-5 and TRBJ1-1; D unclear. This CDR3 contains 13 residues. Per the germline V gene, CDR1 is MNHEY and CDR2 is SVGAGI.

In its sample, this clonotype was seen a few times. The CDR3 DNA reads as TGTGCCAGCAGGCCCGGTCTTGGGGAGAATTATCTAGACGAGCAGTACTTC. Protein sequence: CASRPGLGENYLDEQYF. The genes are TRBV27 and TRBJ2-7; a possible D gene is TRBD2 (5 bases). The CDR3 is made up of 17 amino acids. Per the germline V gene, CDR1 is MNHEY and CDR2 is SMNVEV (reference sequence). Trimming cost V 6 bases and J 5 bases, with 26 bases left between them.

Details on this clonotype: One end of the junction fails to match germline, which may point to a read error. The genes are TRBV29-1 and TRBJ2-3; D may correspond to TRBD1 or TRBD2 (5 bases each). CDR1 and CDR2 (germline): SQVTM, ANQGSEA. This CDR3 region has 13 residues. CDR3 residues: CSVDEDTPDTQYF. CDR3 nucleotides: TGTAGCGTTGACGAGGACACACCAGATACGCAGTATTTT.

Ten or more counts support this clonotype. This chain uses TRBV5-1 with TRBJ2-5, with unresolved D. The V gene lost 4 bases and the J gene lost 4 bases, with 8 bases spanning the gap. In germline, CDR1 is SGHRS, CDR2 YFSETQ. This CDR3 has 12 residues. The CDR3 protein is CASSEGRETQYF. The CDR3 DNA sequence: TGCGCCAGCAGCGAAGGCCGAGAGACCCAGTACTTC.

This chain connects TRBV7-2 to TRBJ2-4; maybe TRBD1 (5 bases). Germline CDR1 reads SGHTA; CDR2 reads FQGNSA. V shed 5 bases and J shed 6 bases, with 14 bases lying between them. CDR3 length: 14 amino acids. CDR3 sequence (DNA): TGTGCCAGCAGCATACAGGTTCTCGGAAACATTCAGTACTTC. This encodes CASSIQVLGNIQYF.

This sequence joins TRBV29-1 and TRBJ2-5; no firm D call. The DNA matches TRBJ2-7 better at its end, which makes the J call doubtful. The germline CDR1 and CDR2 sequences are SQVTM and ANQGSEA. The CDR3 consists of 12 residues. CDR3 nucleotide sequence: TGCAGCGTTGTCGGGCCAGCCTACGAGCAGTACTTC. Its translation is CSVVGPAYEQYF.

This clonotype occurred a few times. V gene TRBV27 combines with J gene TRBJ1-4; no clear D. V lost 8 bases, J lost 8 bases, and 21 bases lay in between. The CDR3 covers 15 residues. CDR1 and CDR2 (germline): MNHEY, SMNVEV (reference sequence). In nucleotides, the CDR3 is TGTGCCAGCTCCTGGACCTCCGGGTCTTACGAAAAACTGTTTTTT. Protein sequence: CASSWTSGSYEKLFF.

This clonotype appeared a single time. This chain connects TRBV6-2 or TRBV6-3 to TRBJ1-1; the D gene is possibly TRBD1 (6 bases). This CDR3 is built from 14 residues. V lost 7 bases and J 4 bases, leaving 16 bases between the germline ends. CDR1 is MNHEY, CDR2 SVGEGT, per germline. CDR3 sequence (DNA): TGTGCCAGCACGTGGACAGAGACGGGCACTGAAGCTTTCTTT. It translates to CASTWTETGTEAFF.

This chain uses TRBV6-2 or TRBV6-3 with TRBJ1-5; D uncertain. The CDR3 is 13 residues long. V lost 6 bases, J lost 0 bases, and 6 bases lay in between. CDR1 and CDR2 from the germline V gene are MNHEY and SVGEGT. The CDR3 DNA reads as TGTGCCAGCAGGTTTAATAGCAATCAGCCCCAGCATTTT. Translating gives CASRFNSNQPQHF.

In this sample, this clonotype turned up a few times. This chain uses TRBV6-1 with TRBJ2-5; no firm D call. This CDR3 has 17 amino acids. The V end lost 7 bases, the J end lost 5 bases, and 26 bases lay between the germline ends. Germline CDR1 reads MNHNS; CDR2 reads SASEGT. The CDR3 nucleotides are TGTGCCAGCATAACCCCCTTGACACCTCACATCGGGGAGACCCAGTACTTC. Protein sequence: CASITPLTPHIGETQYF.